The TCR beta chain under discussion was sequenced for a study of human T cells and chemical hapten exposure. The overall study: Patients were given diphenylcyclopropenone on the scalp weekly across the roughly 25-week study. Alopecia areata, totalis or universalis affected patients who were mostly female.

Time point of the sample: pre-sensitization, week 0. The treatment was: therapeutic diphenylcyclopropenone sensitization with weekly scalp DPC. Study-wide findings and caveats: Controls had significantly fewer large CDR3 similarity clusters than were formed by expanded TCRs.

This clonotype turned up a few times. Its target is not known. One entry per CDR3 protein, called by TCRdb with MiXCR from the RACE reads. The top ten hold 2% to 2.5% of the sample, which has more than 250,000 distinct CDR3 sequences, around 9.3% seen once. The CDR3 contains 16 residues. V dropped 3 bases and J dropped 4 bases, with 15 bases sitting between them. The sample here was whole blood, taken in connection with sensitization to the hapten diphenylcyclopropenone (DPC). The receptor's source is a woman aged 40-49 years with alopecia areata. Some clones in this sample may be carry-over from other donors' samples. V is TRBV12-3 or TRBV12-4 and J is TRBJ1-4, with a tentative D call TRBD1 (6 bases). In DNA form, the CDR3 reads TGTGCCAGCAGTTTTGGGTCAGGGGCTGTTAATGAAAAACTGTTTTTT. It translates to CASSFGSGAVNEKLFF.